The clone carrying this T cell receptor beta chain was observed once. Antigen specificity is unknown. Germline V gene lookup returns CDR1 MNHNS and CDR2 SASEGT. Trimming left V 7 bases short and J 8 bases short, with 17 bases between. The CDR3 runs 14 residues. As to time point: week 5, during vaccination. In the vaccine, a single dose held 300 ug of the mutant IDH1 20-mer peptide, along with topical imiquimod. Assay: immunoSEQ multiplex PCR; the TCRdb copy retains only in-frame clones and omits some. The sample contains under 70,000 clones, roughly 80% of which appear only once. The data belong to a study of a mutant IDH1 vaccine in newly diagnosed glioma.

The chain couples TRBV6-1 to TRBJ1-4; the D gene is possibly TRBD1 (6 bases). This sequence was found in a woman aged 45-65 years with glioma. The sequencing here drew on PBMCs, taken from a glioma patient whose treatment included an IDH1 peptide vaccine. The CDR3, as DNA: TGTGCCAGCATCCTAAGGGGGGAGGGCGAAAAACTGTTTTTT. Protein sequence: CASILRGEGEKLFF.